This T cell receptor beta chain originates from a study of OX40 agonist ivuxolimab in advanced cancers. About the research overall: Patients got intravenous ivuxolimab at 0.01 to 10 mg/kg every 2 weeks. Study-wide findings and caveats: Relatively little clonal expansion, among the lowest observed, appeared in partial responders at 0.1-3.0 mg/kg.

Per the germline V gene, CDR1 is SNHLY and CDR2 is FYNNEI. This CDR3 has 15 amino acids. The ends were cut back, 0 bases at V and 4 bases at J, with 7 bases in the middle. Using immunoSEQ multiplex PCR, the repertoire was profiled, and TCRdb retains in-frame clones only, with some absent. In the table there are about 60,000 clones, around nine tenths of which are singletons. With respect to this clone: Antigen unknown.

The J gene is TRBJ2-6, the V gene TRBV2; D gene uncertain. This receptor was identified in an adult with an advanced solid tumor such as melanoma, head and neck, liver or kidney cancer. The source material was CD4+ or CD8+ T cells sorted from blood, sampled in a trial of the OX40 agonist ivuxolimab. The CDR3 here is CASSEALLGANVLTF. The CDR3 DNA sequence: TGTGCCAGCAGTGAAGCGCTTCTGGGGGCCAACGTCCTGACTTTC.